This T cell receptor beta chain was recorded in a study of T cell repertoires in cytomegalovirus infection. At the level of the study: CMV infection and matching HLA type were both indicated by public TCR beta signatures.

This clonotype was detected only a few times. The antigen is not known. TCRdb re-called the reads through MiXCR, storing one row per CDR3 protein. The repertoire holds about 150,000 distinct CDR3 sequences, with about a quarter as singletons. The ends lost 5 bases at V and 7 bases at J; junction bases unmatched: 9. The V gene's germline CDR1 is MDHEN and CDR2 SYDVKM. The CDR3 length is 15 residues. General observations from the study: Dominant in the ex vivo response were TCR beta clonotypes restricted by HLA-C and specific for CMV. Cumulative public TCR beta family frequency identified CMV carriers with the relevant HLA.

The source material was PBMCs. The sequence derives from a human donor in good health (CMV status not recorded). Some clones in this sample may be carry-over from other donors' samples. This chain links TRBV28 with TRBJ1-3; 9 bases are a match to TRBD1. Here the CDR3 DNA reads TGTGCCAGCAGTAGCCGGGACAGGGAGTGGAACACCATATATTTT. It is translated as CASSSRDREWNTIYF.